This T cell receptor (beta chain) was found in a study of cytomegalovirus exposure and HLA in healthy donors. Study information: Within an early data release were tens of millions of unique TCRs drawn from HLA-typed donors. Study-level points and caveats: TCR beta V segments were, for the most part, productive about 87% or about 30% of the time in an earlier analysis. The study labeled 164 TCR beta chains cytomegalovirus-associated.

In germline, CDR1 is MNHEY, CDR2 SVGAGI. V lost 5 bases to trimming and J lost 1 base; unmatched junction nucleotides: 5. The CDR3 has 15 residues. Researchers ran the PCR with 60 Vbeta and 13 Jbeta primers. The table came from immunoSEQ multiplex PCR; TCRdb's copy has only in-frame clones and leaves some out. The sample lists around 200,000 clones, over 65% occurring once. A word on this clone: The antigen is unknown.

The sample taken for sequencing was PBMCs. The sequence was obtained from a woman aged 60-75 years in good health and CMV-seropositive. J is TRBJ2-3 and V is TRBV6-5; TRBD1 agrees at 8 bases. DNA of the CDR3: TGTGCCAGCAGTCTACGGGGACAGGGCACAGATACGCAGTATTTT. This sequence encodes CASSLRGQGTDTQYF.